Reported below is one T cell receptor beta chain. The data are from a study of blood T cell repertoires in COVID-19. The wider study: The United States, Italy and Spain were the sources of the acute and convalescent COVID-19 samples.

Authors' processing steps: Reference gene primers were amplified, and this amplification served to estimate nucleated cell counts. The protocol was immunoSEQ multiplex PCR, while the TCRdb copy is restricted to in-frame clones and leaves out a portion. Clone size and the V and J calls come from that table; the DNA yielded D and trimming. Of about 120,000 clones listed, approximately 92% are singletons. Germline trimming cut 6 bases from V and 6 bases from J; bases unmatched to any gene: 5. This CDR3 has 12 amino acids. Germline assignment: CDR1 ENHRY and CDR2 SYGVKD. The V call is TRBV10-3, the J call TRBJ2-7; TRBD1 matches at 7 bases. Material for sequencing was peripheral blood. The receptor comes from a man between 65 and 85 years old with active or convalescent COVID-19. As DNA, the CDR3 is TGTGCCATCAGCCCTCCAGGGGGCGAGCAGTACTTC. Translated: CAISPPGGEQYF.